These 20 T cell receptor beta chains originate from one sample sequenced in a study of chemoradiotherapy in HPV16-positive cancers. Repertoires were generated with immunoSEQ multiplex PCR, while TCRdb's copy carries only in-frame clones and drops some. This sample has about 4,600 clones, with about 90% found just once. Source: tumor tissue, taken from a patient who underwent chemoradiotherapy. These receptors came from a human donor with HPV-associated anogenital cancer.

This chain links TRBV10-3 with TRBJ2-1; 14 positions agree with TRBD2. Germline CDR1 is ENHRY and CDR2 is SYGVKD. V dropped 5 bases and J dropped 2; count of bases not matched to a gene: 5. This CDR3 is built from 17 residues. The CDR3 DNA sequence: TGTGCCATCAGTCAACGGACTAGCGGGGGGACCTACAATGAGCAGTTCTTC. Encoded protein: CAISQRTSGGTYNEQFF.

Only one count was recorded for this clone. The J gene is TRBJ1-6, the V gene TRBV6-6; D is unresolved. Trimming shortened V by 10 bases and J by 8 bases, and 15 bases separated the two germline ends. Germline CDR1 MNHNY, CDR2 SVGAGI (reference sequence). CDR3 length: 13 amino acids. CDR3 protein: CATRGEKDSPLHF. DNA of the CDR3: TGTGCCACCCGGGGAGAGAAGGATTCACCCCTCCACTTT.

The CDR3 DNA reads TGTGCCAGCAAGGGGAGTAGTTGGGGGACTGAAGCTTTCTTT. This gives the protein CASKGSSWGTEAFF. V usage is TRBV2 and J usage is TRBJ1-1; a possible D gene is TRBD1 (5 bases). The CDR3 covers 14 residues. Trimming removed 7 bases from V and 5 bases from J, with 17 bases in between. Germline assignment: CDR1 SNHLY and CDR2 FYNNEI.

V gene TRBV6-1 combines with J gene TRBJ2-5; 14 positions match TRBD2. Per germline, CDR1 MNHNS and CDR2 SASEGT. This CDR3 region has 15 residues. V dropped 8 bases and J dropped 4; count of bases not matched to a gene: 6. In DNA, the CDR3 is TGTGCCAGCGGTGGGACTAGCGGGAGTTCAGAGACCCAGTACTTC. Translated, it gives CASGGTSGSSETQYF.

This rearrangement joins TRBV7-2 to TRBJ1-3; a weak D match, TRBD1 (5 bases). The CDR3 covers 15 residues. Germline assignment: CDR1 SGHTA and CDR2 FQGNSA. The V end lost 5 bases, the J end lost 0 bases, and 11 bases lay between the germline ends. The CDR3 DNA is TGTGCCAGCAGCGAGGGACGGTACTCTGGAAACACCATATATTTT. This encodes CASSEGRYSGNTIYF.

V is TRBV2 and J is TRBJ1-2; TRBD1 matches at 7 bases. The CDR3 contains 12 residues. Germline CDR1 is SNHLY and CDR2 is FYNNEI. V shed 6 bases and J 11 bases; nucleotides not matched to a gene: 9. The CDR3, as DNA: TGTGCCAGCAGCGACCGGGACAGCCGTTACACCTTC. Protein: CASSDRDSRYTF.

The chain has TRBV5-1 and TRBJ1-5; 8 nucleotides line up with TRBD1. Germline V gene data show CDR1 as SGHRS and CDR2 as YFSETQ. Trimming at V came to 4 bases and at J to 2 bases, leaving 14 bases not matched to a gene. The CDR3 runs to 18 residues. The CDR3 region has the DNA TGCGCCAGCAGCCCTCCGGCAGGGGGCAATTGTGGCAATCAGCCCCAGCATTTT. This gives the protein CASSPPAGGNCGNQPQHF.

The chain has TRBV6-4 and TRBJ2-3; the D is unclear. V dropped 4 bases and J dropped 1 base, with 9 bases sitting between them. The germline V gene encodes CDR1 MRHNA and CDR2 SNTAGT. The CDR3 sequence is 14 residues long. The CDR3 is CASSVNAGTDTQYF. The CDR3 nucleotides read TGTGCCAGCAGTGTTAACGCAGGCACAGATACGCAGTATTTT.

The chain employs TRBV7-8 and TRBJ2-1; TRBD1 agrees at 8 bases. V shed 4 bases, J shed 8 bases, and the junction held 4 bases outside the gene matches. The CDR3 covers 13 residues. Germline V gives CDR1 SGHVS, CDR2 FQNEAQ. CDR3 sequence reads: CASSSDRGDEQFF. The CDR3 DNA sequence: TGTGCCAGCAGCTCAGACAGGGGCGATGAGCAGTTCTTC.

The chain couples TRBV6-1 to TRBJ2-2; 8 bases align to TRBD2. The germline gives CDR1 MNHNS, CDR2 SASEGT. Germline trimming cut 2 bases from V and 5 bases from J; bases unmatched to any gene: 10. This CDR3 region has 17 residues. The CDR3 region is CASSEWTAGAGTGELFF. Here the CDR3 DNA reads TGTGCCAGCAGTGAATGGACAGCGGGAGCGGGTACCGGGGAGCTGTTTTTT.

This clone appeared once. This rearrangement joins TRBV5-4 to TRBJ1-3; possible D gene TRBD1, 6 bases. Germline V gene sequence: CDR1 SGHNT, CDR2 YYREEE (reference sequence). The CDR3 spans 15 residues. With 3 bases removed from V and 0 bases from J, the gap between germline ends came to 10 bases. CDR3 residues: CASSYGDNSGNTIYF. The DNA for the CDR3 is TGTGCCAGCAGCTACGGGGACAACTCTGGAAACACCATATATTTT.

In nucleotides, the CDR3 is TGTGCCAGCAGCCCAGCAGGGGCTGGAGAGACCCAGTACTTC. Its protein is CASSPAGAGETQYF. The chain has TRBV5-6 and TRBJ2-5, with D perhaps TRBD1 (6 bases). V shed 4 bases and J shed 4 bases, with 14 bases lying between them. Germline-derived CDR1 and CDR2 are SGHDT and YYEEEE. This CDR3 comprises 14 residues.

The DNA for the CDR3 is TGCGCCAGCAGCTTTGCGGGGGGGCCGGGGAATGAGCAGTTCTTC. It encodes CASSFAGGPGNEQFF. V gene TRBV5-1 combines with J gene TRBJ2-1, with 9 nucleotides matching TRBD2. Germline V gene lookup returns CDR1 SGHRS and CDR2 YFSETQ. This CDR3 comprises 15 residues. The J segment lost 7 bases and the V segment lost 2 bases, leaving 7 bases of the junction unmatched.

The sample holds a few counts of this clone. The chain carries TRBV7-8 and TRBJ2-1; D is unresolved. This CDR3 has 11 amino acids. Germline assignment: CDR1 SGHVS and CDR2 FQNEAQ. V shed 5 bases and J shed 4 bases, with 3 bases lying between them. CDR3 bases: TGTGCCAGCAGCCCTTACAATGAGCAGTTCTTC. The encoded protein is CASSPYNEQFF.

The rearrangement joins TRBV5-4 to TRBJ2-7, with 7 bases aligning to TRBD1. The J segment lost 6 bases and the V segment lost 0 bases, leaving 3 bases of the junction unmatched. The CDR3 has 13 amino acids. Germline V lookup: CDR1 SGHNT, CDR2 YYREEE (reference sequence). Here the CDR3 reads CASSLDRGSEQYF. As DNA, the CDR3 is TGTGCCAGCAGCTTGGACAGGGGAAGCGAGCAGTACTTC.

This clone was counted once. The V gene is TRBV30, the J gene TRBJ2-2, with D perhaps TRBD1 (5 bases). The CDR3 is made up of 15 amino acids. Germline CDR1 is GTSNPN and CDR2 is SVGIG (reference sequence). With 2 bases removed from V and 3 bases from J, the gap between germline ends came to 13 bases. The CDR3 sequence is CAWSKGRVYTGELFF. The CDR3 DNA reads as TGTGCCTGGAGTAAGGGCAGGGTTTACACCGGGGAGCTGTTTTTT.

This clone came up once. CDR3 region: CAWSRLRGTSGSSDTQYF. In DNA form, the CDR3 reads TGTGCCTGGAGTAGGTTGCGCGGGACTAGCGGGAGCTCAGATACGCAGTATTTT. The J gene is TRBJ2-3, the V gene TRBV30; 14 bases map to TRBD2. CDR1 is GTSNPN and CDR2 is SVGIG in the germline V gene (reference sequence). The CDR3 is 18 amino acids. V gave up 2 bases and J gave up 4 bases; unmatched junction bases: 11.

The chain recombines TRBV7-3 with TRBJ2-1; 9 bases agree with TRBD1. Germline V CDR1 and CDR2: SGHTA, FQGTGA. This CDR3 is 12 amino acids long. V gave up 5 bases and J gave up 9 bases; unmatched junction bases: 2. The CDR3 loop reads CASSIQGAEQFF. DNA for the CDR3: TGTGCCAGCAGCATACAGGGGGCTGAGCAGTTCTTC. Looking up the rest from reference TRBV7-3 and TRBJ2-1 gives the full variable domain: GAGVSQTPSNKVTEKGKYVELRCDPISGHTALYWYRQSLGQGPEFLIYFQGTGAADDSGLPNDRFFAVRPEGSVSTLKIQRTERGDSAVYLCASSIQGAEQFFGPGTRLTVL.

This clone was detected once. The genes are TRBV2 and TRBJ2-7; TRBD2 is a possible D gene (7 bases). Trimming took off 4 bases at V and 3 bases at J, with 13 bases between the two ends. Germline CDR1 SNHLY, CDR2 FYNNEI. CDR3 size: 14 residues. The CDR3 nucleotides read TGTGCCAGCAGTGTTAACGGGGGGCTCTACGAGCAGTACTTC. It specifies CASSVNGGLYEQYF.

This sequence joins TRBV19 and TRBJ2-4, with 10 bases fitting TRBD1. After removal of 6 bases from V and 8 bases from J, the junction contained 10 bases not matched to a gene. Germline-derived CDR1 and CDR2 are LNHDA and SQIVND (reference sequence). The CDR3 is made up of 15 amino acids. The chain's CDR3 is CASSPFFGTGDIQYF. CDR3 DNA sequence: TGTGCCAGTAGCCCTTTTTTCGGGACAGGGGACATTCAGTACTTC.